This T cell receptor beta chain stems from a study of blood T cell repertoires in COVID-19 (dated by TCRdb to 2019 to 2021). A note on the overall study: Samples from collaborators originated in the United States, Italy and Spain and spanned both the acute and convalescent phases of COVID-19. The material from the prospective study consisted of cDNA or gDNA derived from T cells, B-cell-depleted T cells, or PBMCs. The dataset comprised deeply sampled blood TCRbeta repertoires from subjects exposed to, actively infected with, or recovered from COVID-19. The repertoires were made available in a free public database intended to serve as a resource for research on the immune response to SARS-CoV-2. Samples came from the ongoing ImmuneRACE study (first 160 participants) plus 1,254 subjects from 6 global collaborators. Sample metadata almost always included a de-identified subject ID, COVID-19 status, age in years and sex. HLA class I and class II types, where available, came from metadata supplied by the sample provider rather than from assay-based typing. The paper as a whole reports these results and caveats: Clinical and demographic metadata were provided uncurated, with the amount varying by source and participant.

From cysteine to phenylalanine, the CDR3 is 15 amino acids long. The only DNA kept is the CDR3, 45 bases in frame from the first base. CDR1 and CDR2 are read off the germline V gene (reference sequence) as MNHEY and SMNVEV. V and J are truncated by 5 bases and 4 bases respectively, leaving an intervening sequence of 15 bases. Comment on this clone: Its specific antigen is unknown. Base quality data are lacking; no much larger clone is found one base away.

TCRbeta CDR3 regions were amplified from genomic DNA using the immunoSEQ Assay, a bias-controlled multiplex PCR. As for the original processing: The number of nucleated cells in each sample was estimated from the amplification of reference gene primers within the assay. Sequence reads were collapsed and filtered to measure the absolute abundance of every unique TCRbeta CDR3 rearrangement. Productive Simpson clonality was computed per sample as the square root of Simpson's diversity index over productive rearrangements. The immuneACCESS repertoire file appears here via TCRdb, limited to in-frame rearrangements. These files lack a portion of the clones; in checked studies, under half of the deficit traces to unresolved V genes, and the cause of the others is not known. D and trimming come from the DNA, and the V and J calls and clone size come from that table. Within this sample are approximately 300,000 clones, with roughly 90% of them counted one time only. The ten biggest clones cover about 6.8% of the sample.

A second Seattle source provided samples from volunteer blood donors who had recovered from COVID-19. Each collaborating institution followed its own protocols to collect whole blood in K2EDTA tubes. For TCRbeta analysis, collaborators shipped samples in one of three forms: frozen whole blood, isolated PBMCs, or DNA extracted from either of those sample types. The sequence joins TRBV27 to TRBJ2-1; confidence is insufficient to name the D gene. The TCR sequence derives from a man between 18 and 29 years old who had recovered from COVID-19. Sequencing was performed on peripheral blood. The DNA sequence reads TGTGCCAGCAGTCTGACATCGGTCGGTTACAATGAGCAGTTCTTC. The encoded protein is CASSLTSVGYNEQFF.